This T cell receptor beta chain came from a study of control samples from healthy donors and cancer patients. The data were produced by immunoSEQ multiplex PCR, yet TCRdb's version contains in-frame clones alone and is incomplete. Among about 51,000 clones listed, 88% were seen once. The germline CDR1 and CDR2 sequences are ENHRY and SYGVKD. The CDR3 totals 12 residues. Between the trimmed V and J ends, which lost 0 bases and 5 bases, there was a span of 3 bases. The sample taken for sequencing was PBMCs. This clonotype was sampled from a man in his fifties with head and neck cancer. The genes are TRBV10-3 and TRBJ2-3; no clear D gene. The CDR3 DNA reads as TGTGCCATCAGTGAGTCTAGAGATACGCAGTATTTT. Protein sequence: CAISESRDTQYF.